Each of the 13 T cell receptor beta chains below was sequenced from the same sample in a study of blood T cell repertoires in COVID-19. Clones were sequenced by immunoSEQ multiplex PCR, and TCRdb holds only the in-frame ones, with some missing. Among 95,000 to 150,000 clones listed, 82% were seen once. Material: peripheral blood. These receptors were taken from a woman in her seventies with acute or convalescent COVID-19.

The CDR3 is CASSQDWQGTEKLFF. In DNA, the CDR3 is TGCGCCAGCAGCCAAGATTGGCAGGGGACTGAAAAACTGTTTTTT. The chain couples TRBV4-3 to TRBJ1-4, with a possible D match to TRBD1 (6 bases). Trimming shortened V by 0 bases and J by 7 bases, and 12 bases separated the two germline ends. Germline lookup yields CDR1 LGHNA and CDR2 YSLEER. The CDR3 extends over 15 amino acids.

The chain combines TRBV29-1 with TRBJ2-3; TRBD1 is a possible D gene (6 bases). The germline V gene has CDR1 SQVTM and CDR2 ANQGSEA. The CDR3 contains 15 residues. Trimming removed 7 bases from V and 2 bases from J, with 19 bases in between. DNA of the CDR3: TGCAGCGCCACTCGCACAGGGAGAATCACAGATACGCAGTATTTT. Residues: CSATRTGRITDTQYF.

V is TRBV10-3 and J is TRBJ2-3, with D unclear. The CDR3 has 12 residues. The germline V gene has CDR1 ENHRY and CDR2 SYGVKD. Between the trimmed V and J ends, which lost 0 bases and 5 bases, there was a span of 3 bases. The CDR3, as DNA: TGTGCCATCAGTGAGTCCCAAGATACGCAGTATTTT. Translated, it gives CAISESQDTQYF.

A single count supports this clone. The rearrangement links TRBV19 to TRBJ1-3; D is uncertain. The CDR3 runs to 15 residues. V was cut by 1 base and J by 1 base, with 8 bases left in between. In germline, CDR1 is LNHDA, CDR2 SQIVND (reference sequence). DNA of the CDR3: TGTGCCAGTAGTATAGGGCCTCAGTCTGGAAACACCATATATTTT. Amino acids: CASSIGPQSGNTIYF.

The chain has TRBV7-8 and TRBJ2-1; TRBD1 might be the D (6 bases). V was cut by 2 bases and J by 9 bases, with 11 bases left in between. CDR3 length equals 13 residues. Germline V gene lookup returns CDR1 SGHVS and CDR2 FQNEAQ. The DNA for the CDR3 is TGTGCCAGCAGCTTACCGGGACAAAGTGAGCAGTTCTTC. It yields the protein CASSLPGQSEQFF.

The CDR3 protein is CASSAWDRGLGYGYTF. Here the CDR3 DNA reads TGTGCCAGCAGTGCCTGGGACAGGGGGCTTGGCTATGGCTACACCTTC. This rearrangement joins TRBV2 to TRBJ1-2; 12 bases map to TRBD1. The CDR3 totals 16 residues. V lost 4 bases and J lost 4; bases outside the gene matches: 7. Germline V gene data show CDR1 as SNHLY and CDR2 as FYNNEI.

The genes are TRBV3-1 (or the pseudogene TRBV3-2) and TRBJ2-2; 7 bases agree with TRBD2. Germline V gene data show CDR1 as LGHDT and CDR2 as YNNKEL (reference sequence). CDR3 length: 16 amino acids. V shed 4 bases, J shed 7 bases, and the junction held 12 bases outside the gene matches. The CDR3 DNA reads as TGTGCCAGCAGCCGAATTTCGGTAGCGGGCGGCGGGGAGCTGTTTTTT. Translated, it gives CASSRISVAGGGELFF.

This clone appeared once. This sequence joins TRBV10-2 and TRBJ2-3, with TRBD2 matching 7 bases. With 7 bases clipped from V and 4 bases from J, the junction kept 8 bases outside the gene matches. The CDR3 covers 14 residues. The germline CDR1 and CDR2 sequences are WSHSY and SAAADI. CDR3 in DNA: TGCGCCAGCACCCAGACTAGCTTGGCAGATACGCAGTATTTT. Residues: CASTQTSLADTQYF.

The chain's CDR3 is CASSLGQVRSYNEQFF. In DNA form, the CDR3 reads TGCGCCAGCAGCTTGGGACAGGTCCGCTCCTACAATGAGCAGTTCTTC. V usage is TRBV5-1 and J usage is TRBJ2-1, with D possibly TRBD1 on 6 matching bases. In germline, CDR1 is SGHRS, CDR2 YFSETQ. V lost 0 bases and J 0 bases, leaving 10 bases between the germline ends. The CDR3 loop spans 16 amino acids. The variable domain in full, completed from reference TRBV5-1 and TRBJ2-1, reads KAGVTQTPRYLIKTRGQQVTLSCSPISGHRSVSWYQQTPGQGLQFLFEYFSETQRNKGNFPGRFSGRQFSNSRSEMNVSTLELGDSALYLCASSLGQVRSYNEQFFGPGTRLTVL.

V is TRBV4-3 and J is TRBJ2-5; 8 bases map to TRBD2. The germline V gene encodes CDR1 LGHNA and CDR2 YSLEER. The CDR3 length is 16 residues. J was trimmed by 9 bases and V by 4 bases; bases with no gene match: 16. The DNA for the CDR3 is TGCGCCAGCAGCCCCGGACCGGGACTAGGCGGAGGGGCCCAGTACTTC. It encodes CASSPGPGLGGGAQYF.

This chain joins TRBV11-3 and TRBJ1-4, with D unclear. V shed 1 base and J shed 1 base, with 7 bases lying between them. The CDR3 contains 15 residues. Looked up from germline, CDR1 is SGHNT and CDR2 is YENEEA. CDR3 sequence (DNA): TGTGCCAGCAGCTTAGGAGGGCAAACTAATGAAAAACTGTTTTTT. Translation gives CASSLGGQTNEKLFF.

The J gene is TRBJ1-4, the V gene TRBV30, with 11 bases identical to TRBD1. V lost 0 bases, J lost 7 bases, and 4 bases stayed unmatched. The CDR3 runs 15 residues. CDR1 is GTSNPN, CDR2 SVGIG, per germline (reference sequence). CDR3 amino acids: CAWSVLDRGLEKLFF. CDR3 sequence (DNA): TGTGCCTGGAGTGTACTGGACAGGGGGCTTGAAAAACTGTTTTTT. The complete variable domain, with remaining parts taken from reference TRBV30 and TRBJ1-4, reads SQTIHQWPATLVQPVGSPLSLECTVEGTSNPNLYWYRQAAGRGLQLLFYSVGIGQISSEVPQNLSASRPQDRQFILSSKKLLLSDSGFYLCAWSVLDRGLEKLFFGSGTQLSVL.

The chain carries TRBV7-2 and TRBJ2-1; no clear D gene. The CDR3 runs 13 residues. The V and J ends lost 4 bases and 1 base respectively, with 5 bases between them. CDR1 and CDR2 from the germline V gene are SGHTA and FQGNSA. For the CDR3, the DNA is TGTGCCAGCAGCTCGGGTTCCTACAATGAGCAGTTCTTC. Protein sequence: CASSSGSYNEQFF.